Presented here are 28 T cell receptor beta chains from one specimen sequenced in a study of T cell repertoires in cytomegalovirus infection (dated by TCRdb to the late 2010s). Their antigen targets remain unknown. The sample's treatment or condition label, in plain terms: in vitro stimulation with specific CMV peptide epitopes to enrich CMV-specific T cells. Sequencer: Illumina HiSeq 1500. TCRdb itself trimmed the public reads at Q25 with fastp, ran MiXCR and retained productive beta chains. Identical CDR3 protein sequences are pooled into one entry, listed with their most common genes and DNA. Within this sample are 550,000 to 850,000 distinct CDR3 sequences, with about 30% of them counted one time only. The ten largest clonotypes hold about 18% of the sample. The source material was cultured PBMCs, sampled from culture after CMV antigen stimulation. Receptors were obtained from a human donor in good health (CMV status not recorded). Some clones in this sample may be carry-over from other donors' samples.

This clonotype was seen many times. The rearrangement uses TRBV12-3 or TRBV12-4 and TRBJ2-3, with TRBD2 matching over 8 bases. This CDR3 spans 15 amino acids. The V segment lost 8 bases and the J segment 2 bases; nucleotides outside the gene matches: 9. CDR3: CASAPSGGHTDTQYF. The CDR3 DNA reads TGTGCCAGCGCACCGAGCGGGGGCCACACAGATACGCAGTATTTT.

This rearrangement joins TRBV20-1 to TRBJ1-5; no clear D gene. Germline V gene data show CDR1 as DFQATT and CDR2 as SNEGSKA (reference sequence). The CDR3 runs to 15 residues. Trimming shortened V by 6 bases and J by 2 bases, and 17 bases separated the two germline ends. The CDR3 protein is CSATDEGVGNQPQHF. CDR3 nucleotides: TGCAGTGCCACGGATGAGGGAGTGGGCAATCAGCCCCAGCATTTT.

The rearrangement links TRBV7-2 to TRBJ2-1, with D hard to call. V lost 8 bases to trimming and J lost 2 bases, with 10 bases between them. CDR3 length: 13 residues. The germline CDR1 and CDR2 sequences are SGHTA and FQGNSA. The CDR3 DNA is TGTGCCAGCCAAAGTGGACCCTACAATGAGCAGTTCTTC. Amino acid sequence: CASQSGPYNEQFF.

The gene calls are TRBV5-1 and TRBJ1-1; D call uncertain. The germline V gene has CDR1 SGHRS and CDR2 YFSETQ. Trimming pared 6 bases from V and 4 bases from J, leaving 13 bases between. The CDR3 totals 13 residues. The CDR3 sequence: CASTEPGGTEAFF. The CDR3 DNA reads TGCGCCAGCACCGAGCCGGGTGGCACTGAAGCTTTCTTT.

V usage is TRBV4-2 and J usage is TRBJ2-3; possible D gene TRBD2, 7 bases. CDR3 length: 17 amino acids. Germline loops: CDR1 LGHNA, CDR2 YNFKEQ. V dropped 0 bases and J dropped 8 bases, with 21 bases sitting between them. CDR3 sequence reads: CASSQDRGAAEPRTQYF. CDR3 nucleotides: TGTGCCAGCAGCCAAGATCGGGGGGCGGCCGAACCTCGTACGCAGTATTTT.

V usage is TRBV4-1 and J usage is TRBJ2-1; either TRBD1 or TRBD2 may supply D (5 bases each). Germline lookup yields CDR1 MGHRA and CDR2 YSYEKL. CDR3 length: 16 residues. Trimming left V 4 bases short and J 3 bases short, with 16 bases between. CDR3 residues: CASSPLGVTFYNEQFF. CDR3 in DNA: TGCGCCAGCAGCCCACTGGGGGTTACCTTCTACAATGAGCAGTTCTTC.

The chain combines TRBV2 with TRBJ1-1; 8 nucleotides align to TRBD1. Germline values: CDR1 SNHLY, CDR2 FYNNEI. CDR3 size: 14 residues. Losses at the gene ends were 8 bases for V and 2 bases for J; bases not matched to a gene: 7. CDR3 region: CASAWTGHNTEAFF. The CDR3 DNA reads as TGTGCCAGCGCCTGGACAGGGCATAACACTGAAGCTTTCTTT.

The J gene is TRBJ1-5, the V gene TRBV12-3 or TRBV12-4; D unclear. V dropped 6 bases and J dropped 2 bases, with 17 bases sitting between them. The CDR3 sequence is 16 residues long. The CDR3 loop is CASSPSPIPGNQPQHF. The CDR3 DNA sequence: TGTGCCAGCAGCCCTAGCCCGATCCCGGGCAATCAGCCCCAGCATTTT.

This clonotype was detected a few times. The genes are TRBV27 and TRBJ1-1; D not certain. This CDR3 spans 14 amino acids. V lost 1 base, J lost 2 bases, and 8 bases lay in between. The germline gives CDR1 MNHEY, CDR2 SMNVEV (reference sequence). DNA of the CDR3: TGTGCCAGCAGTTTATTAGGCATCAACACTGAAGCTTTCTTT. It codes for CASSLLGINTEAFF.

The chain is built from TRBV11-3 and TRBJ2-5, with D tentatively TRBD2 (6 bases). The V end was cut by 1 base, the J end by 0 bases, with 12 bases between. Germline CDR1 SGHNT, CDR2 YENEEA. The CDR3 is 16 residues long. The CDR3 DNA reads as TGTGCCAGCAGCTTAGGGGTCGGAGGGGACCAAGAGACCCAGTACTTC. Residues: CASSLGVGGDQETQYF.

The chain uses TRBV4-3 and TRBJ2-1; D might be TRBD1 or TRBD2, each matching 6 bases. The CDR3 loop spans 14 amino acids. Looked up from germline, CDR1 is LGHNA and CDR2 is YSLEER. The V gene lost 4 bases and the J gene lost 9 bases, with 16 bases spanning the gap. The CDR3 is CASSPAGGLGEQFF. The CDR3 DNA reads TGCGCCAGCAGCCCGGCCGGGGGCCTTGGTGAGCAGTTCTTC.

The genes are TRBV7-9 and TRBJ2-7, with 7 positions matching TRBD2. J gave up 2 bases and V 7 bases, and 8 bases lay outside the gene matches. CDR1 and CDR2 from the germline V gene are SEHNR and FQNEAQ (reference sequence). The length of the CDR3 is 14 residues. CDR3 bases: TGTGCCAGCACCCTAGCGGCCAAAGCCTACGAGCAGTACTTC. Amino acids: CASTLAAKAYEQYF.

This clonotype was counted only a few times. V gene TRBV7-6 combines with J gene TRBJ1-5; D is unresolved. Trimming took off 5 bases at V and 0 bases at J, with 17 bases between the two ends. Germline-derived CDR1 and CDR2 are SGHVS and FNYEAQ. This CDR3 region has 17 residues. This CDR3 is CASSTPLEAYSNQPQHF. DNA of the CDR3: TGTGCCAGCAGCACCCCCTTGGAAGCTTATAGCAATCAGCCCCAGCATTTT. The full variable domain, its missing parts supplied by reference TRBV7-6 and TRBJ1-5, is GAGVSQSPRYKVTKRGQDVALRCDPISGHVSLYWYRQALGQGPEFLTYFNYEAQQDKSGLPNDRFSAERPEGSISTLTIQRTEQRDSAMYRCASSTPLEAYSNQPQHFGDGTRLSIL.

The DNA of the CDR3 is TGTGCCACCAGCAGGATAGCGGGACAGAGGAGATCTGGGGCCAACGTCCTGACTTTC. As protein: CATSRIAGQRRSGANVLTF. This chain uses TRBV15 with TRBJ2-6; D is possibly TRBD2 (8 bases). Germline CDR1 and CDR2: LNHNV and YYDKDF (reference sequence). The CDR3 runs 19 residues. The V gene lost 3 bases and the J gene lost 1 base, with 19 bases spanning the gap.

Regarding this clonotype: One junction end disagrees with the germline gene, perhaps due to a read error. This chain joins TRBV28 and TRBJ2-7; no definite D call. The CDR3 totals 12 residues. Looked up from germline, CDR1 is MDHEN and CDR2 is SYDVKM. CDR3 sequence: CASGQSSYEQCF. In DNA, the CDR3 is TGTGCCAGCGGGCAGAGTTCCTACGAGCAGTGCTTC. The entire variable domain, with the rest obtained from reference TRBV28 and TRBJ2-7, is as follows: DVKVTQSSRYLVKRTGEKVFLECVQDMDHENMFWYRQDPGLGLRLIYFSYDVKMKEKGDIPEGYSVSREKKERFSLILESASTNQTSMYLCASGQSSYEQCFGPGTRLTVT.

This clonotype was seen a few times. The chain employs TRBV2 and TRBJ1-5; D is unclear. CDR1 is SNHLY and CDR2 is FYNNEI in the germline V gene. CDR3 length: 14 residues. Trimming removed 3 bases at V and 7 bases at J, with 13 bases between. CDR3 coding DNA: TGTGCCAGCAGTGATCCCAGAAGGCAGCAGCCCCAGCATTTT. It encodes CASSDPRRQQPQHF.

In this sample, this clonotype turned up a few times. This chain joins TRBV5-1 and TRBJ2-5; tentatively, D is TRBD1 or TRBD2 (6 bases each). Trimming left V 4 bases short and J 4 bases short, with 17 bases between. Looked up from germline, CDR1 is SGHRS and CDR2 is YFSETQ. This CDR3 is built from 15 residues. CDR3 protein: CASSGGSGELETQYF. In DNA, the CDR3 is TGCGCCAGCAGCGGAGGGTCAGGGGAATTAGAGACCCAGTACTTC.

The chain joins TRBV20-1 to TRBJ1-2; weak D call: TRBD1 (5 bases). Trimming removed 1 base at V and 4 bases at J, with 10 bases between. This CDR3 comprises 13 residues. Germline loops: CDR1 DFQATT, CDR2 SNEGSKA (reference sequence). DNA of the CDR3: TGCAGTGCTAGAGTGGCAGGGACCTATGGCTACACCTTC. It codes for CSARVAGTYGYTF.

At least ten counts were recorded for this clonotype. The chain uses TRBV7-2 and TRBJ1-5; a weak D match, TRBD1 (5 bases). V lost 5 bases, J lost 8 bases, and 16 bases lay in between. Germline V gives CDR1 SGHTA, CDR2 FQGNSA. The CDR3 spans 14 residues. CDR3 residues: CASSKVQAGKPQHF. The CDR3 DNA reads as TGTGCCAGCAGCAAGGTACAGGCCGGGAAGCCCCAGCATTTT.

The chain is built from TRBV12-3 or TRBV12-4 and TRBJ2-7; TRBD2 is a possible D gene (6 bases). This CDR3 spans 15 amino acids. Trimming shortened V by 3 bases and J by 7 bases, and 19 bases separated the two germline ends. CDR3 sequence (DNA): TGTGCCAGCAGTTTGGGGGACGGGAGCTTTTCTGAGCAGTACTTC. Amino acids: CASSLGDGSFSEQYF.

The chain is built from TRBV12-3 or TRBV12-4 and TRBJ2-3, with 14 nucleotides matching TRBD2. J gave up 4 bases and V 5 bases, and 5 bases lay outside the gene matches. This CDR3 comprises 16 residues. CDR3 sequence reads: CASSAGTSGGSDTQYF. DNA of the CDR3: TGTGCCAGCAGTGCCGGGACTAGCGGGGGATCAGATACGCAGTATTTT.

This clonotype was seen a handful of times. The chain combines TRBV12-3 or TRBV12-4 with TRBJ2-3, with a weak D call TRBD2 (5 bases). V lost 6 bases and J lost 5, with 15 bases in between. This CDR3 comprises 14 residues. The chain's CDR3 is CASSPGIRRDTQYF. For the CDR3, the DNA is TGTGCCAGCAGCCCCGGGATTCGGAGAGATACGCAGTATTTT.

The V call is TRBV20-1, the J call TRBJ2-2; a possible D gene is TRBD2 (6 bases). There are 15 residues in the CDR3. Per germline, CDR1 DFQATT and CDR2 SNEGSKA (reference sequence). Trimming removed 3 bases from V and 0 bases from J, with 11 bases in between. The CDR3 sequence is CSAREGRTNTGELFF. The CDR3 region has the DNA TGCAGTGCTAGGGAGGGTAGGACGAACACCGGGGAGCTGTTTTTT.

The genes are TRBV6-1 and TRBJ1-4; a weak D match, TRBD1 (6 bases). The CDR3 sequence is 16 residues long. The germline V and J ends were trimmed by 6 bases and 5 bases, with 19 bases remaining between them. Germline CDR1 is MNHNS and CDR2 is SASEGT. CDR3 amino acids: CASRFFFGQTNEKLFF. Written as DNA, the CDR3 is TGTGCCAGCAGGTTCTTTTTCGGACAGACAAATGAAAAACTGTTTTTT.

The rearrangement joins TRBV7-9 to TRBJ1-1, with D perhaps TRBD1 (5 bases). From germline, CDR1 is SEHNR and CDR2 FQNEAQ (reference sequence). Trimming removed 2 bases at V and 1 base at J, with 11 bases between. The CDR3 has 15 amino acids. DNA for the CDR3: TGTGCCAGCAGCTTATCCAGGGTTCAGAACACTGAAGCTTTCTTT. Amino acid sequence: CASSLSRVQNTEAFF.

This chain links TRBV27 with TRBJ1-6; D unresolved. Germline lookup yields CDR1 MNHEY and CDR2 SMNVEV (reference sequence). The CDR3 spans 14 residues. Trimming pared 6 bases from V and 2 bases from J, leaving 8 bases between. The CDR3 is CASRRKPYNSPLHF. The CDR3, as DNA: TGTGCCAGCAGACGGAAGCCCTATAATTCACCCCTCCACTTT.

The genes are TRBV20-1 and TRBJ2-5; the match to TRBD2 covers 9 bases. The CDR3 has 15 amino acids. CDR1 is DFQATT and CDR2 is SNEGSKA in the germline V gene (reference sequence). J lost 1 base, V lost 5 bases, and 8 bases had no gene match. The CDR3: CSADGETSGQETQYF. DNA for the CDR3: TGCAGTGCTGATGGGGAGACTAGCGGCCAAGAGACCCAGTACTTC.

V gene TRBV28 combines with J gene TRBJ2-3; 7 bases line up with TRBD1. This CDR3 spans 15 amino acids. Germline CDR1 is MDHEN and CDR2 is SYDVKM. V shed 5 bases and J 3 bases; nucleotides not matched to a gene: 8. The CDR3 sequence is CASSKQTGWTDTQYF. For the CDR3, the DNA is TGTGCCAGCAGTAAACAGACAGGGTGGACAGATACGCAGTATTTT.